The rows below give T cell receptor beta chains drawn from one sample of a study of cytomegalovirus exposure and HLA in healthy donors. The repertoire was sequenced with immunoSEQ multiplex PCR; TCRdb's copy has only in-frame clones and lacks some. The table includes some 140,000 clones, about 88% detected once. The material sequenced was PBMCs. Source of these receptors: a woman between 18 and 29 years old in good health and CMV-seropositive. Both conserved end residues are part of each CDR3. The order of the fields is J gene, D gene, CDR3 length, clone size, V gene, CDR3 DNA, CDR3 protein. The D gene is left open where the match is weak. Size is stated for part of the rows, as once, few or many counts, or as a class when the clone is expanded.

TRBJ2-7	TRBD1	19	-	TRBV5-8	TGTGCCAGCAGCTTGGTGAAAGCCCCGGGACAGGGGGCCGCCTACGAGCAGTACTTC	CASSLVKAPGQGAAYEQYF
TRBJ2-3	TRBD2	16	-	TRBV11-2	TGTGCCAGCAGCTTAAACGGGGGGGCCCGCACAGATACGCAGTATTTT	CASSLNGGARTDTQYF
TRBJ1-2	-	13	-	TRBV9	TGTGCCAGCAGCGTGGCCGGCGGCTATGGCTACACCTTC	CASSVAGGYGYTF
TRBJ2-1	TRBD2	20	once	TRBV12-5	TGTGCTAGTGGTTTGATACTAAGCGATCTAGCGGGGGGCTCCTACAATGAGCAGTTCTTC	CASGLILSDLAGGSYNEQFF
TRBJ2-3	-	15	-	TRBV28	TGTGCCAGCAGTTTATTAACGGGGGTCACAGATACGCAGTATTTT	CASSLLTGVTDTQYF
TRBJ2-3	TRBD2	16	-	TRBV5-6	TGTGCCAGCAGCCCTGTAGGAGCGGGGGTCGGAGATACGCAGTATTTT	CASSPVGAGVGDTQYF
TRBJ2-2	-	13	-	TRBV9	TGTGCCAGCAGCCCCATGAACACCGGGGAGCTGTTTTTT	CASSPMNTGELFF
TRBJ1-1	-	13	-	TRBV27	TGTGCCACCAGCGTCGGAGGGAACACTGAAGCTTTCTTT	CATSVGGNTEAFF
TRBJ2-5	-	13	-	TRBV28	TGTGCCAGCAATCGGGGAAGCGGCGCCGATCGGTACTTC	CASNRGSGADRYF
TRBJ2-1	TRBD1	13	-	TRBV6-5	TGTGCCAGCACCCCGACAGGGGTGGGTGAGCAGTTCTTC	CASTPTGVGEQFF
TRBJ2-7	TRBD1	13	-	TRBV18	TGTGCCAGCTCAAACAGGGGAGTCTACGAGCAGTACTTC	CASSNRGVYEQYF
TRBJ1-5	-	15	-	TRBV15	TGTGCCACCAGCAGAGGTGTACTCGGTACGGAGCCCCAGCATTTT	CATSRGVLGTEPQHF
TRBJ2-5	TRBD1	15	-	TRBV23-1	TGCGCCAGCAGCCCTGGGACAGGGAGGAGAGAGACCCAGTACTTC	CASSPGTGRRETQYF
TRBJ1-4	TRBD1	14	-	TRBV6-6	TGTGCCAGCAGTCGACAGGGTAGGAACGAAAAACTGTTTTTT	CASSRQGRNEKLFF
TRBJ1-5	-	14	-	TRBV6-1	TGTGCCACCGGTACGACAGGACTCAATCAGCCCCAGCATTTT	CATGTTGLNQPQHF
TRBJ2-5	TRBD2	14	-	TRBV10-3	TGTGCCATCAGTGAGTCTAGCGGGCTGGAGACCCAGTACTTC	CAISESSGLETQYF
TRBJ2-7	-	13	-	TRBV19	TGTGCCAGTAGTATAGACACGGCTCGAGGGCAGTACTTC	CASSIDTARGQYF
TRBJ1-2	TRBD1	15	-	TRBV6-5	TGTGCCAGCACCTCAAACAGGGGTTCCGGCTATGGCTACACCTTC	CASTSNRGSGYGYTF
TRBJ1-2	-	13	few	TRBV2	TGTGCCAGCAGTGAATACACGAACTATGGCTACACCTTC	CASSEYTNYGYTF
TRBJ2-3	TRBD2	15	-	TRBV5-1	TGCGCCAGCAGCTTGGAGGGACTACGCACAGATACGCAGTATTTT	CASSLEGLRTDTQYF
TRBJ2-1	-	15	-	TRBV4-2	TGTGCCAGCAGCCAAGATCTGAGGACTACCGATGAGCAGTTCTTC	CASSQDLRTTDEQFF
TRBJ2-5	TRBD2	17	-	TRBV7-9	TGTGCCAGCAGATCCCTAGCGGGGGGCCAACCACAAGAGACCCAGTACTTC	CASRSLAGGQPQETQYF
TRBJ2-7	TRBD1	17	-	TRBV5-1	TGCGCCAGCAGCGCCCTGTCGACAGGGGCAGCCTCCTACGAGCAGTACTTC	CASSALSTGAASYEQYF
TRBJ2-7	-	12	few	TRBV5-1	TGCGCCAGCAGCTCGAGCTCCTACGAGCAGTACTTC	CASSSSSYEQYF
TRBJ1-3	TRBD1	15	-	TRBV5-6	TGTGCCAGCAGCTTGGACAGGGGGATTAGAAACACCATATATTTT	CASSLDRGIRNTIYF
TRBJ2-3	TRBD1	15	-	TRBV5-6	TGTGCCAGCAGGGCCACAGGGGCTGCCCCAGATACGCAGTATTTT	CASRATGAAPDTQYF
TRBJ2-1	-	12	-	TRBV29-1	TGCAGCGTTGAGGAGGGATACAATGAGCAGTTCTTC	CSVEEGYNEQFF
TRBJ2-4	TRBD2	15	-	TRBV14	TGTGCCAGCAGCCAACTAGCGGGGCCCACCGGCGTTCAGTACTTC	CASSQLAGPTGVQYF
TRBJ1-4	TRBD1	15	once	TRBV25-1	TGTGCCAGCAGTGAATCCCCGGACAGGGCGGAAAAACTGTTTTTT	CASSESPDRAEKLFF
TRBJ2-5	-	12	once	TRBV12-5	TGTGCTAGTGGTTCCGGGGTTGAGACCCAGTACTTC	CASGSGVETQYF
TRBJ2-6	-	15	few	TRBV6-1	TGTGCCAGCGAGGCTCAGGGCTCTGGGGCCAACGTCCTGACTTTC	CASEAQGSGANVLTF
TRBJ1-2	TRBD1	16	large	TRBV15	TGTGCCACCAGCAGATCCGGACAGGGGACCAACTATGGCTACACCTTC	CATSRSGQGTNYGYTF
TRBJ1-2	-	13	-	TRBV10-1	TGCGCCAGCAGCGCGGGTCTCAACTATGGCTACACCTTC	CASSAGLNYGYTF
TRBJ1-1	TRBD1	15	-	TRBV15	TGTGCCACCAGCAGACAGACAGGGGGATACACTGAAGCTTTCTTT	CATSRQTGGYTEAFF
TRBJ2-1	-	15	few	TRBV9	TGTGCCAGCAGCCGAGGGGGAGAGCACTACAATGAGCAGTTCTTC	CASSRGGEHYNEQFF
TRBJ1-4	-	14	-	TRBV5-6	TGTGCCAGCAGCTTATTAGGGGCCGGGGAAAAACTGTTTTTT	CASSLLGAGEKLFF
TRBJ2-6	-	14	-	TRBV6-6	TGTGCCAGCAGTGCCTCAGCGGGGGCCAACGTCCTGACTTTC	CASSASAGANVLTF
TRBJ1-1	TRBD1	19	once	TRBV5-1	TGCGCCAGCAGCGGGCAAACCGGGACAGGGACCTTTATGAACACTGAAGCTTTCTTT	CASSGQTGTGTFMNTEAFF
TRBJ2-7	TRBD1	15	-	TRBV7-9	TGTGCCAGCAGCTACCGTGGGACAGGGGTCGCCGAGCAGTACTTC	CASSYRGTGVAEQYF
TRBJ2-7	TRBD2	17	-	TRBV4-1	TGCGCCAGCAGCCAAGAGGGACTAGCGGGGAGCTCCTACGAGCAGTACTTC	CASSQEGLAGSSYEQYF
TRBJ2-3	-	15	-	TRBV7-3	TGTGCCAGCAGCTTAACCTACCTCGGCACAGATACGCAGTATTTT	CASSLTYLGTDTQYF
TRBJ1-5	-	14	once	TRBV28	TGTGCCAGCAGCCCCGATCCCAGCGGGGAGCCCCAGCATTTT	CASSPDPSGEPQHF
TRBJ1-5	TRBD1	14	-	TRBV5-1	TGCGCCAGCAGCCCCGGACAGGGCAATCAGCCCCAGCATTTT	CASSPGQGNQPQHF
TRBJ1-4	TRBD1	16	-	TRBV27	TGTGCCAGCAGTTCTTTCCAGACAGGGGGCGATGAAAAACTGTTTTTT	CASSSFQTGGDEKLFF
TRBJ1-1	TRBD1	15	-	TRBV28	TGTGCCAGCAGTCCCGACAGGGCGCGGCACACTGAAGCTTTCTTT	CASSPDRARHTEAFF
TRBJ2-2	-	17	-	TRBV9	TGTGCCAGCAGCCTTAATATGGCGACTACTAACACCGGGGAGCTGTTTTTT	CASSLNMATTNTGELFF
TRBJ1-2	TRBD1	13	-	TRBV7-9	TGTGCCAGCAGCTTAGAGGGGGCACGCGGCTACACCTTC	CASSLEGARGYTF
TRBJ2-7	-	11	-	TRBV19	TGTGCCAGTAGTATGACGGGAAAGCAGTACTTC	CASSMTGKQYF
TRBJ2-3	TRBD1	13	-	TRBV15	TGTGCCACCAGCGGTGGACAGGGTAAAACGCAGTATTTT	CATSGGQGKTQYF
TRBJ1-1	-	15	-	TRBV4-3	TGCGCCAGCAGCCAGGCTTTGGTGGCAGGGCGCGAAGCTTTCTTT	CASSQALVAGREAFF
TRBJ2-1	TRBD2	15	-	TRBV15	TGTGCCACCAGCAAACTAGCGGGGGGGCAGAATGAGCAGTTCTTC	CATSKLAGGQNEQFF
TRBJ2-7	-	13	-	TRBV4-3	TGCGCCAGCAGCCCGGGGACAACCTACGAGCAGTACTTC	CASSPGTTYEQYF
TRBJ1-1	-	15	-	TRBV27	TGTGCCAGCAGTTTATCGCTGACAACGAACACTGAAGCTTTCTTT	CASSLSLTTNTEAFF
TRBJ1-5	-	15	-	TRBV19	TGTGCCAGTAGACAGGTAGGGTCGGGCAATCAGCCCCAGCATTTT	CASRQVGSGNQPQHF
TRBJ1-2	-	14	-	TRBV19	TGTGCCACCTACGCCCTCGGACAGCGATATGGCTACACCTTC	CATYALGQRYGYTF
TRBJ2-1	TRBD2	15	-	TRBV10-1	TGCGCCAGCAGTGGGGGACTAGCGGGGAACAATGAGCAGTTCTTC	CASSGGLAGNNEQFF
TRBJ2-4	-	13	-	TRBV11-2	TGTGCCAGCAGCTTAGAGACAGATAACATTCAGTACTTC	CASSLETDNIQYF
TRBJ2-3	-	13	-	TRBV6-5	TGTGCCAGCAGGGAGTACTTGTGGGATACGCAGTATTTT	CASREYLWDTQYF
TRBJ2-3	TRBD2	15	-	TRBV2	TGTGCCAGCAGTTCTAGCGGGGGGGCAACAGATACGCAGTATTTT	CASSSSGGATDTQYF